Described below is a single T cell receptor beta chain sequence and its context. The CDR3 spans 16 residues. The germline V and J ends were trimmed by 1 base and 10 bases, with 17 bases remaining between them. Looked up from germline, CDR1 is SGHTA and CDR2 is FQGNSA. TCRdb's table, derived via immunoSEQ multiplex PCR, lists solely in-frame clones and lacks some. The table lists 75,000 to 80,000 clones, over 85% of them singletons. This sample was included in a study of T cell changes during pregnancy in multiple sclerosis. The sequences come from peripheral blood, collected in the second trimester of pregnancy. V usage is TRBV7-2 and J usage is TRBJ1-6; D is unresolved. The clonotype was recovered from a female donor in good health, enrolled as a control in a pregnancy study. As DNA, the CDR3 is TGTGCCAGCAGCTTAGAGGGAGGGAGGGTTGGGTCACCCCTCCACTTT. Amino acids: CASSLEGGRVGSPLHF.